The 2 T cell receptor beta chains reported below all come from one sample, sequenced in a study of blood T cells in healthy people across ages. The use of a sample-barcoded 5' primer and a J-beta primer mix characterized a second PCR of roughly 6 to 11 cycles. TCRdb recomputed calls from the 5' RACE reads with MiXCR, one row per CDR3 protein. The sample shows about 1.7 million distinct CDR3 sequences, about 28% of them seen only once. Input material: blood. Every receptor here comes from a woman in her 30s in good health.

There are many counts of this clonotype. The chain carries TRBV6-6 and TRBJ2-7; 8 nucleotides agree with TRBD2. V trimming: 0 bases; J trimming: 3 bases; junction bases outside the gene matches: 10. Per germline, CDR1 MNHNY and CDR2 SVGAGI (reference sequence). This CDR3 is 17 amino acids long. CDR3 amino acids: CASSYSNALSGGYEQYF. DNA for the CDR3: TGTGCCAGCAGTTACTCGAACGCTTTAAGCGGGGGCTACGAGCAGTACTTC.

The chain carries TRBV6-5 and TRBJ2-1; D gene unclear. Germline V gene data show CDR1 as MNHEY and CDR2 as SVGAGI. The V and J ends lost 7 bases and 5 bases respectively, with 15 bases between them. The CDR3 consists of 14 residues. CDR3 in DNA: TGTGCCAGCAAAACCCCAGAGGACCACAATGAGCAGTTCTTC. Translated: CASKTPEDHNEQFF.